This T cell receptor beta chain was identified during a study of T cells expressing NK-cell markers. Germline V gene sequence: CDR1 LNHDA, CDR2 SQIVND (reference sequence). This CDR3 comprises 14 residues. Template switching by 5'RACE with UMIs generated the TCR beta cDNA. TCRdb reprocessed the 5' RACE reads and keeps a single row for each CDR3 protein, giving no DNA. The sample features about 170,000 distinct CDR3 sequences, with over 20% in its top ten. Worth noting for this clonotype: The antigen remains undetermined.

General study findings and limits: For 5 to 7 donors, the dominant NKG2C+ clonotypes made up roughly 1.0-8% of their CD8+ T cells.

The sequencing input was blood T cells: a sorted CD56 or NKG2C T cell subset, CD4+ or CD8+ T cells, or bulk PBMC T cells (not recorded which). The chain carries TRBV19 and TRBJ2-3; checking the TCRdb D call of TRBD1 is not possible without DNA. The receptor's source is a man aged 18-70 years in good health. The CDR3 reads CASDPGQTADTQYF.